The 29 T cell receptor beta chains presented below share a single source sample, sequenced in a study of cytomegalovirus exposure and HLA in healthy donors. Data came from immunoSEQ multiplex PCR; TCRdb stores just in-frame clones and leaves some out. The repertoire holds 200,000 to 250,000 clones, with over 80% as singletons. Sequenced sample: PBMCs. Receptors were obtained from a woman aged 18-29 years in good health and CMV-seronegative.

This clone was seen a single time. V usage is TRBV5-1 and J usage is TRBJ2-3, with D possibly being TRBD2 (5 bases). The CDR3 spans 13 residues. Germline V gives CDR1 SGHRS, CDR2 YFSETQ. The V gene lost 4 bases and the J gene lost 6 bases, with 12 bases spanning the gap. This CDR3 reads CASSPEASDTQYF. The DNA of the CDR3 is TGCGCCAGCAGCCCGGAGGCGTCCGATACGCAGTATTTT.

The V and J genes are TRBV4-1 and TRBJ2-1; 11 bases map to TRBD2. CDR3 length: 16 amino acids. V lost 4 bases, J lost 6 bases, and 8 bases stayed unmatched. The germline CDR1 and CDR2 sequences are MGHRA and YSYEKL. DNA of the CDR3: TGCGCCAGCAGCCCCCTAGCGGGAGGATGGGGCAATGAGCAGTTCTTC. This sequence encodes CASSPLAGGWGNEQFF.

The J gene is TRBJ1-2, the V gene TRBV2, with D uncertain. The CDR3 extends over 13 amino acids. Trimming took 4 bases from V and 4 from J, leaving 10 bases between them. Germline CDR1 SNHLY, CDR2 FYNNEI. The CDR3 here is CASSGNKGYGYTF. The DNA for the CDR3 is TGTGCCAGCAGTGGTAACAAGGGCTATGGCTACACCTTC.

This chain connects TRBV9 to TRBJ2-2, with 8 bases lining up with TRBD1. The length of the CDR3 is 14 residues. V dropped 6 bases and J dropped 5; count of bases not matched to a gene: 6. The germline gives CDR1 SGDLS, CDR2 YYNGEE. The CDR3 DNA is TGTGCCAGCAAGGAAACAGGGGGGACCGGGGAGCTGTTTTTT. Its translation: CASKETGGTGELFF.

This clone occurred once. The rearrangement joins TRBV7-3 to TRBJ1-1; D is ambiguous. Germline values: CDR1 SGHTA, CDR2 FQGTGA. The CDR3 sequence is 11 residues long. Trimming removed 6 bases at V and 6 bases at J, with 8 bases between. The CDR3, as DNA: TGTGCCAGCAGTACGGGTTCTGAAGCTTTCTTT. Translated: CASSTGSEAFF.

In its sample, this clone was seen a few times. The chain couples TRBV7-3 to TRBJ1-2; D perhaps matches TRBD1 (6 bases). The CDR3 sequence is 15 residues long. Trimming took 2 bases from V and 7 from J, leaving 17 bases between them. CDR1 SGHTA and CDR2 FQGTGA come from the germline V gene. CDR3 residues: CASSLDPQGIGGYTF. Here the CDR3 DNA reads TGTGCCAGCAGCTTAGACCCACAGGGTATAGGTGGCTACACCTTC.

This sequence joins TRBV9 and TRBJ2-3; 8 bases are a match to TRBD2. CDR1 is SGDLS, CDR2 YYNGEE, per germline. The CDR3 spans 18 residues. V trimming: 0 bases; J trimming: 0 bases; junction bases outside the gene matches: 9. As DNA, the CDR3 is TGTGCCAGCAGCGTAGGCGGGGGGCAGGGGCCTAGCACAGATACGCAGTATTTT. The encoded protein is CASSVGGGQGPSTDTQYF.

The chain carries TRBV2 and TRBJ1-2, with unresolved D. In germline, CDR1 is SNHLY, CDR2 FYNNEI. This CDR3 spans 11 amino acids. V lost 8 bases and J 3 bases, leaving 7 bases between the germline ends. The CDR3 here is CASGGDYGYTF. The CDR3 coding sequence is TGTGCCAGCGGCGGGGACTATGGCTACACCTTC.

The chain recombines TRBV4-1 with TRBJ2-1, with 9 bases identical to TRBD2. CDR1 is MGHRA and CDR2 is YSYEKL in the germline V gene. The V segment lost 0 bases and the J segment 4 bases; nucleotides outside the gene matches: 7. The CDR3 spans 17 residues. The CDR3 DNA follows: TGCGCCAGCAGCCAAGATATTACTAGCGGGCGATACAATGAGCAGTTCTTC. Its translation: CASSQDITSGRYNEQFF.

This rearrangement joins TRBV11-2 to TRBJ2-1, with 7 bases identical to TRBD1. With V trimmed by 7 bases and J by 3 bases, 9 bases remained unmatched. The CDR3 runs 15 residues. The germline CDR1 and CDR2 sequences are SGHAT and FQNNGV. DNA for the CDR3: TGTGCCAGCACCAGGGGTTGGGACAGCTACAATGAGCAGTTCTTC. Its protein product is CASTRGWDSYNEQFF.

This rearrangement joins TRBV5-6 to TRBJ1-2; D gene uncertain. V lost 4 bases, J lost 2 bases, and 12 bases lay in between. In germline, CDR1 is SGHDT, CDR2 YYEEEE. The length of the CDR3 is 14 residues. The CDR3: CASSPTFQNYGYTF. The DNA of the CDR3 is TGTGCCAGCAGCCCCACGTTCCAAAACTATGGCTACACCTTC.

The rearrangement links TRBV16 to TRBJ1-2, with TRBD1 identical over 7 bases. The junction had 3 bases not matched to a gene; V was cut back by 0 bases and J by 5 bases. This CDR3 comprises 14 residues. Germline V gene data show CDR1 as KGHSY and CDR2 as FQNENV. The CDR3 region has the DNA TGTGCCAGCAGCCAATCCCCAGGGGGGTATGGCTACACCTTC. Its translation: CASSQSPGGYGYTF.

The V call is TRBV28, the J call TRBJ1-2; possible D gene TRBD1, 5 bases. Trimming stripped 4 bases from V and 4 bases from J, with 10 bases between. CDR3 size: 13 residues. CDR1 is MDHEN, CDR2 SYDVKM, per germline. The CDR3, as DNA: TGTGCCAGCAGTTATCCGGGGACCTATGGCTACACCTTC. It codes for CASSYPGTYGYTF.

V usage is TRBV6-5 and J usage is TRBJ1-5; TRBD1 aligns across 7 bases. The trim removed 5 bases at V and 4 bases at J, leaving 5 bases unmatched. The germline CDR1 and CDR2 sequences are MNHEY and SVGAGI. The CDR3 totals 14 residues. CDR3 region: CASSTLTGNQPQHF. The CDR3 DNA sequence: TGTGCCAGCAGTACGCTGACAGGGAATCAGCCCCAGCATTTT.

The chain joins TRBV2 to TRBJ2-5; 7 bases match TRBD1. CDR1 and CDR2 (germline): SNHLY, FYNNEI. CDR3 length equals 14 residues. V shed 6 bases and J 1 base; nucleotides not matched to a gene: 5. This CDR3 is CASSVRDSQETQYF. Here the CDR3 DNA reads TGTGCCAGCAGCGTCCGGGACAGCCAAGAGACCCAGTACTTC.

CDR3 protein: CATVLAGVEDTQYF. The CDR3 DNA reads as TGTGCCACCGTCCTAGCGGGAGTTGAAGATACGCAGTATTTT. The J gene is TRBJ2-3, the V gene TRBV5-4; 10 nucleotides agree with TRBD2. The V and J ends lost 9 bases and 5 bases, in that order; junction bases with no gene match: 9. The CDR3 runs to 14 residues. Germline CDR1 is SGHNT and CDR2 is YYREEE (reference sequence).

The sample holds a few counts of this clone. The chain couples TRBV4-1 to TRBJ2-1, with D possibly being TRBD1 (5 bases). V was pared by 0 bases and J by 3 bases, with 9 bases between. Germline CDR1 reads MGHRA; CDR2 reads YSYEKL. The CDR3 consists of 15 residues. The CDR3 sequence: CASSQEGQNYNEQFF. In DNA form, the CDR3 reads TGCGCCAGCAGCCAAGAGGGGCAGAACTACAATGAGCAGTTCTTC.

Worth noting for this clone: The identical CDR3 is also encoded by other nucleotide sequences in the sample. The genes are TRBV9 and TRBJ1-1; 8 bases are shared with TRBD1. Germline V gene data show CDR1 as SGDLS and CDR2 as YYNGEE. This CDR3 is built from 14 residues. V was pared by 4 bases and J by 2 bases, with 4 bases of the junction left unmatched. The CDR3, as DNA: TGTGCCAGCAGCCCAGGGACAGGCAACACTGAAGCTTTCTTT. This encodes CASSPGTGNTEAFF.

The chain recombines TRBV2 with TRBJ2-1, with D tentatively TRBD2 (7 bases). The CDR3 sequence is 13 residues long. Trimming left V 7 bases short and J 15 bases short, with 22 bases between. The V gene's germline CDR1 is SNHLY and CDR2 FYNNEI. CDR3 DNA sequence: TGTGCCAGCATATCCCGGGTGGGGGGGGCTAGGTTCTTC. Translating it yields CASISRVGGARFF.

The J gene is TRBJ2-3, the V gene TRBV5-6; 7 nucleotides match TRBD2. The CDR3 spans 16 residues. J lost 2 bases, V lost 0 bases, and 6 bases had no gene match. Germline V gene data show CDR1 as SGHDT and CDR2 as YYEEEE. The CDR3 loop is CASSLGPSGHTDTQYF. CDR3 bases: TGTGCCAGCAGCTTGGGGCCTAGCGGACACACAGATACGCAGTATTTT.

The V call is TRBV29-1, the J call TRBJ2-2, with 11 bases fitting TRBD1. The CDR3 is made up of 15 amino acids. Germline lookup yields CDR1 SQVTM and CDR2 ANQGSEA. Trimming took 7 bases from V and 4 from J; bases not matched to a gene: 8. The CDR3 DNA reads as TGCAGCGGCCTCTTGGGGACAGGGGGCACCGGGGAGCTGTTTTTT. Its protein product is CSGLLGTGGTGELFF.

The CDR3 here is CASQLGGYEQFF. The CDR3 DNA reads as TGCGCCAGCCAACTGGGGGGTTATGAGCAGTTCTTC. The chain combines TRBV5-1 with TRBJ2-1; D is possibly TRBD2 (6 bases). Germline lookup yields CDR1 SGHRS and CDR2 YFSETQ. V shed 7 bases and J shed 8 bases, with 13 bases lying between them. The CDR3 runs to 12 residues.

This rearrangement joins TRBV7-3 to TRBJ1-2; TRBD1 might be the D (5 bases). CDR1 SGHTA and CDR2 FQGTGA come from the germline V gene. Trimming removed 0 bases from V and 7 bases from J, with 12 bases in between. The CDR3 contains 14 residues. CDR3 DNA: TGTGCCAGCAGCTTAACGGGGGGAGTAGGTGGCTACACCTTC. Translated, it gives CASSLTGGVGGYTF.

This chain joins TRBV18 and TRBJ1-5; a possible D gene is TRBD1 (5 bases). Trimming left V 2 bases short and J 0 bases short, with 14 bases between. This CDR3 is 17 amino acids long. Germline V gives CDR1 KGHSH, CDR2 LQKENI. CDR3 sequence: CASSPGRGNPSNQPQHF. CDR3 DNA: TGTGCCAGCTCACCAGGGAGGGGAAACCCTAGCAATCAGCCCCAGCATTTT.

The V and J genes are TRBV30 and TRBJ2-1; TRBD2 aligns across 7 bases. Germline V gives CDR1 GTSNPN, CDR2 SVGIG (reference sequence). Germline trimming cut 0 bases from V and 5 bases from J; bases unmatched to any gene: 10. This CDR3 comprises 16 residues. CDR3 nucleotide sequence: TGTGCCTGGAGTGTACCGGGCGGGGGTGGTGACAATGAGCAGTTCTTC. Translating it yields CAWSVPGGGGDNEQFF.

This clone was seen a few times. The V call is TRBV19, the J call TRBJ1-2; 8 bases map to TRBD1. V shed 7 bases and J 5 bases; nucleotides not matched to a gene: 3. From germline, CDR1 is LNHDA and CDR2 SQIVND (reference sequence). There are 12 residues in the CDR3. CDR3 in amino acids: CASIGQGYGYTF. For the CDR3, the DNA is TGTGCCAGTATTGGACAGGGTTATGGCTACACCTTC.

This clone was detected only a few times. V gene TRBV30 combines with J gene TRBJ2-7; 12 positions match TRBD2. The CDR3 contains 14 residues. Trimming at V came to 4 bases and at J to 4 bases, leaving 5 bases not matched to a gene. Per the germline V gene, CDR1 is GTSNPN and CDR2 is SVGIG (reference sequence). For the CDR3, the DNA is TGTGCCTGGACCCTAGCGGGAGGGCGATACGAGCAGTACTTC. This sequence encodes CAWTLAGGRYEQYF.

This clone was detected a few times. The chain's CDR3 is CASSLQGASTEAFF. The CDR3 DNA reads TGTGCCAGCAGCCTACAGGGGGCGAGTACTGAAGCTTTCTTT. The chain carries TRBV4-2 and TRBJ1-1, with 9 bases fitting TRBD1. V shed 4 bases and J 5 bases; nucleotides not matched to a gene: 5. Germline-derived CDR1 and CDR2 are LGHNA and YNFKEQ. The CDR3 spans 14 residues.

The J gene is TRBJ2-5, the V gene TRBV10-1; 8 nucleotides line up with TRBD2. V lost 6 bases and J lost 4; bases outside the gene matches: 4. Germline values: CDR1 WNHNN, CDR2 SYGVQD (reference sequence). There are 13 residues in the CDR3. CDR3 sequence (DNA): TGCGCCAGCAGGGGACTAGATGGAGAGACCCAGTACTTC. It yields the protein CASRGLDGETQYF.